These T cell receptor beta chains were read from a single sample in a study of cytomegalovirus exposure and HLA in healthy donors. Data came from immunoSEQ multiplex PCR; TCRdb stores just in-frame clones and leaves some out. In the table there are fewer than 200,000 clones, approximately 81% of which are singletons. What was sequenced was PBMCs. The receptors were sampled from a woman between 18 and 30 years old in good health and CMV-seronegative. The conserved cysteine and the conserved F or W are not part of the CDR3 here. D genes are given only for firm matches.

D	V	J	CDR3
.	TRBV6-5	TRBJ2-5	ASSPYTSETQY
.	TRBV30	TRBJ1-2	AWSGRNYGYT
TRBD2	TRBV19	TRBJ2-1	ASRGLAGATEQF
TRBD2	TRBV4-1	TRBJ2-1	ASSQPTSGYNEQF
.	TRBV7-9	TRBJ2-4	SSGKEGRRGIQY
.	TRBV13	TRBJ2-7	ASSLTEGIGDEQY
TRBD2	TRBV27	TRBJ2-2	ASSSTSGRDTGELF
TRBD2	TRBV7-2	TRBJ2-5	ASSLRVAGASFKETQY
.	TRBV2	TRBJ2-2	ASLQDRNTGELF
.	TRBV9	TRBJ2-7	ASSVEDGSSYEQY
.	TRBV6-4	TRBJ2-1	ASSDSGHSYNEQF
.	TRBV27	TRBJ2-7	ASSLESGVGEQY
TRBD2	TRBV27	TRBJ2-7	AGTNRGQIAGGSEQY
.	TRBV6-4	TRBJ1-1	ASSDSYSGSEAF
TRBD1	TRBV4-3	TRBJ1-2	ASSPLVRGLDGYT
.	TRBV6-5	TRBJ1-2	ASSPGYGYT
.	TRBV6-1	TRBJ1-2	ASSAPFGRGNGYT
.	TRBV5-6	TRBJ1-2	ASTITGGPPGYT
TRBD1	TRBV6-6	TRBJ1-1	ASSYTETGDRAF
.	TRBV28	TRBJ1-5	ASIRGGDQPQH
.	TRBV28	TRBJ1-5	AGQGGKGQPQH
TRBD2	TRBV11-2	TRBJ2-4	ASSLGAGSGRGAKNIQY
TRBD2	TRBV4-1	TRBJ2-3	ASSQTSGTSDTQY
TRBD2	TRBV7-8	TRBJ2-4	ASSGLAGGPGFGAKNIQY
TRBD2	TRBV28	TRBJ2-3	ASRLAGAGTQY
TRBD2	TRBV29-1	TRBJ2-1	SVFTSGTQSYNEQF
TRBD2	TRBV9	TRBJ2-1	ASSVLAGPRNEQF
.	TRBV6-5	TRBJ1-1	ASRSYGGPEAF
.	TRBV7-6	TRBJ1-1	ASSRPGKDTEAF
TRBD1	TRBV7-9	TRBJ1-5	ASSLAGQGAQH
TRBD2	TRBV19	TRBJ2-3	ASSKLAGGPPDTQY
.	TRBV28	TRBJ2-5	ASSFGRIQETQY
.	TRBV21-1	TRBJ2-2	ASSKVRDTGELF
TRBD2	TRBV4-2	TRBJ2-1	ASSPRTSGDHNEQF
TRBD2	TRBV5-6	TRBJ2-7	ASSLPGGYEQY
.	TRBV5-1	TRBJ1-2	ASSLGRVDYGYT
TRBD2	TRBV5-1	TRBJ2-1	ASSLAGLAGGHYNEQF
TRBD2	TRBV7-8	TRBJ2-3	ASSSKHIAGGVFGTDTQY
TRBD1	TRBV27	TRBJ2-7	ASSLGQGAYEQY
TRBD2	TRBV18	TRBJ2-7	ASSPNGRDGEQY
.	TRBV18	TRBJ1-4	ASSRAGKTNEKLF
.	TRBV19	TRBJ2-7	ASSIAAGSDEQY
.	TRBV28	TRBJ1-5	ASSTRTGGDQPQH
.	TRBV28	TRBJ2-7	ASRPTGKGYEQY
.	TRBV4-2	TRBJ1-4	ASSQEGRTNEKLF
TRBD2	TRBV7-9	TRBJ2-3	ASSSTSGDFTDTQY
TRBD2	TRBV5-4	TRBJ2-1	ASSLAALAGVEVQF